Included here is one T cell receptor beta chain sequence, with context. On average, the one heparinised blood draw given by each donor was about 120 mL. This sample is drawn from a study of beta chain features in type 1 diabetes. Study details: Summed over all samples, the examined sorted cells came to 90 million to 120 million.

cDNA synthesis used the whole RNA isolate, giving expressed TCRB sequences. The method was immunoSEQ multiplex PCR; TCRdb's version includes in-frame clones alone and lacks a portion of them. This table holds around 40,000 clones, around 64% found once. With V trimmed by 2 bases and J by 5 bases, 7 bases remained unmatched. This CDR3 has 16 residues. The germline gives CDR1 MDHEN, CDR2 SYDVKM. V is TRBV28 and J is TRBJ2-7; 12 positions agree with TRBD2. Source material: Tregs from blood. The sequence derives from a woman younger than 45 in good health. CDR3 DNA: TGTGCCAGCAGTTTACAACAGGCTAGCGGGAGGGACGAGCAGTACTTC. Protein: CASSLQQASGRDEQYF.